Shown below are 20 T cell receptor beta chains from a single sample sequenced in a study of blood T cell repertoires in COVID-19 (TCRdb year 2020). Receptor amplification or capture employed the immunoSEQ multiplex PCR assay. Held by TCRdb, this immuneACCESS table contains in-frame sequences only and omits some clones. Under half of the omission traces to an unresolved V gene where checked; the cause of the rest is unknown. A total of about 160,000 clones appear in this sample, approximately 88% of them only once. 6.6% of the sample is held by the ten biggest clonotypes. The specimen was PBMCs or T cells enriched from blood (not recorded which). The receptors come from a woman between 50 and 59 years old who had recovered from COVID-19.

The chain employs TRBV24-1 and TRBJ2-3; TRBD2 matches 9 bases. The J segment lost 2 bases and the V segment lost 0 bases, leaving 5 bases of the junction unmatched. The length of the CDR3 is 17 residues. Looked up from germline, CDR1 is KGHDR and CDR2 is SFDVKD. The CDR3 region is CATSDLKSGGYTDTQYF. DNA of the CDR3: TGTGCCACCAGTGATTTGAAGAGCGGGGGGTACACAGATACGCAGTATTTT.

The V and J genes are TRBV7-9 and TRBJ2-7; 8 bases line up with TRBD1. V shed 4 bases and J 3 bases; nucleotides not matched to a gene: 2. Looked up from germline, CDR1 is SEHNR and CDR2 is FQNEAQ (reference sequence). There are 13 residues in the CDR3. DNA for the CDR3: TGTGCCAGCAGCTCGGGACAGGTCTACGAGCAGTACTTC. The encoded protein is CASSSGQVYEQYF.

V gene TRBV30 combines with J gene TRBJ1-1, with unresolved D. The CDR3 extends over 17 amino acids. Between the trimmed V and J ends, which lost 0 bases and 4 bases, there was a span of 21 bases. Germline V gene lookup returns CDR1 GTSNPN and CDR2 SVGIG (reference sequence). In DNA form, the CDR3 reads TGTGCCTGGAGTGTCAGACCTGATAAAGTTAGGAGCACTGAAGCTTTCTTT. Encoded protein: CAWSVRPDKVRSTEAFF.

The V call is TRBV19, the J call TRBJ1-2; TRBD1 might be the D (5 bases). Per the germline V gene, CDR1 is LNHDA and CDR2 is SQIVND (reference sequence). CDR3 length equals 12 residues. Trimming cost V 6 bases and J 7 bases, with 12 bases left between them. This chain's CDR3 is CASSPGNRGYTF. The CDR3 DNA is TGTGCCAGTAGCCCAGGGAACCGTGGCTACACCTTC.

This clone was counted only a few times. The chain joins TRBV11-2 to TRBJ2-5; perhaps TRBD1 as D (6 bases). V was trimmed by 1 base and J by 5 bases, leaving 14 bases between them. Germline V gene lookup returns CDR1 SGHAT and CDR2 FQNNGV. The CDR3 runs to 15 residues. The CDR3 DNA reads as TGTGCCAGCAGCTTAGCGGGCCAGGGGCACGAGACCCAGTACTTC. As protein: CASSLAGQGHETQYF. Supplemented by reference TRBV11-2 and TRBJ2-5, the full variable domain reads EAGVAQSPRYKIIEKRQSVAFWCNPISGHATLYWYQQILGQGPKLLIQFQNNGVVDDSQLPKDRFSAERLKGVDSTLKIQPAKLEDSAVYLCASSLAGQGHETQYFGPGTRLLVL.

The V and J genes are TRBV27 and TRBJ1-1, with D maybe TRBD1 (6 bases). V lost 8 bases and J lost 4, with 17 bases in between. This CDR3 comprises 14 residues. The V gene's germline CDR1 is MNHEY and CDR2 SMNVEV (reference sequence). In nucleotides, the CDR3 is TGTGCCAGCCATGCACAGGGCTGGGCCACTGAAGCTTTCTTT. It codes for CASHAQGWATEAFF.

The chain is built from TRBV11-3 and TRBJ2-5; 16 bases are a match to TRBD2. There are 17 residues in the CDR3. CDR1 is SGHNT and CDR2 is YENEEA in the germline V gene. V dropped 3 bases and J dropped 2; count of bases not matched to a gene: 3. CDR3 sequence reads: CASSLGTSGGGQETQYF. The CDR3 coding sequence is TGTGCCAGCAGCTTGGGGACTAGCGGGGGGGGACAAGAGACCCAGTACTTC. The whole variable domain, filled in from reference TRBV11-3 and TRBJ2-5, reads EAGVVQSPRYKIIEKKQPVAFWCNPISGHNTLYWYLQNLGQGPELLIRYENEEAVDDSQLPKDRFSAERLKGVDSTLKIQPAELGDSAVYLCASSLGTSGGGQETQYFGPGTRLLVL.

CDR3 sequence reads: CASSLVLRGAREKLFF. CDR3 nucleotides: TGTGCCAGCAGCTTAGTCCTCAGGGGAGCAAGGGAAAAACTGTTTTTT. The rearrangement uses TRBV11-2 and TRBJ1-4; the D gene is possibly TRBD1 (6 bases). The V and J ends lost 1 base and 8 bases respectively, with 17 bases between them. The germline CDR1 and CDR2 sequences are SGHAT and FQNNGV. The CDR3 runs 16 residues.

The gene calls are TRBV3-1 (or the pseudogene TRBV3-2) and TRBJ2-1; weak D call: TRBD1 (7 bases). CDR1 LGHDT and CDR2 YNNKEL come from the germline V gene (reference sequence). The CDR3 is made up of 15 amino acids. V gave up 8 bases and J gave up 4 bases, with 18 bases separating them. The CDR3 protein is CASSGGQDYYNEQFF. The CDR3 nucleotides are TGTGCCAGCTCAGGGGGGCAGGACTATTACAATGAGCAGTTCTTC.

The V and J genes are TRBV27 and TRBJ1-5, with 8 bases that match TRBD1. V shed 5 bases, J shed 6 bases, and the junction held 6 bases outside the gene matches. Germline V CDR1 and CDR2: MNHEY, SMNVEV (reference sequence). CDR3 size: 14 residues. CDR3 protein: CASSITGGVQPQHF. The CDR3 nucleotides read TGTGCCAGCAGTATTACAGGGGGTGTTCAGCCCCAGCATTTT.

The rearrangement links TRBV19 to TRBJ2-2; D might be TRBD2 (5 bases). The CDR3 has 15 residues. V shed 6 bases and J shed 2 bases, with 13 bases lying between them. Germline CDR1 LNHDA, CDR2 SQIVND (reference sequence). The CDR3 coding sequence is TGTGCCAGTAGCCCGAGGACTGCCAACACCGGGGAGCTGTTTTTT. It is translated as CASSPRTANTGELFF.

This rearrangement joins TRBV6-4 to TRBJ1-1; possibly TRBD1 for D (5 bases). Per germline, CDR1 MRHNA and CDR2 SNTAGT. CDR3 length: 15 amino acids. Trimming pared 6 bases from V and 7 bases from J, leaving 21 bases between. This CDR3 is CASRRTPRGFGEAFF. The CDR3 nucleotides are TGTGCCAGCAGAAGAACCCCTAGGGGTTTCGGTGAAGCTTTCTTT.

V and J are TRBV11-2 and TRBJ2-1, with TRBD2 matching over 8 bases. This CDR3 is 13 amino acids long. V was pared by 3 bases and J by 6 bases, with 1 base of the junction left unmatched. CDR1 is SGHAT and CDR2 is FQNNGV in the germline V gene. In DNA, the CDR3 is TGTGCCAGCAGCTTCGGGGGGGTCAATGAGCAGTTCTTC. Protein product: CASSFGGVNEQFF. The variable domain in full, with the rest retrieved from reference TRBV11-2 and TRBJ2-1, is EAGVAQSPRYKIIEKRQSVAFWCNPISGHATLYWYQQILGQGPKLLIQFQNNGVVDDSQLPKDRFSAERLKGVDSTLKIQPAKLEDSAVYLCASSFGGVNEQFFGPGTRLTVL.

The chain recombines TRBV27 with TRBJ1-5; TRBD1 aligns across 9 bases. This CDR3 is built from 15 residues. V shed 2 bases, J shed 4 bases, and the junction held 3 bases outside the gene matches. Germline V gives CDR1 MNHEY, CDR2 SMNVEV (reference sequence). The CDR3 DNA sequence: TGTGCCAGCAGTTTAACAGGGGGCTGGAATCAGCCCCAGCATTTT. It codes for CASSLTGGWNQPQHF.

V and J are TRBV30 and TRBJ1-6; 7 bases agree with TRBD1. V lost 4 bases to trimming and J lost 8 bases; unmatched junction nucleotides: 8. The germline gives CDR1 GTSNPN, CDR2 SVGIG (reference sequence). The CDR3 contains 14 residues. The CDR3 is CAWTSRTGYSPLHF. Written as DNA, the CDR3 is TGTGCCTGGACCTCTCGGACAGGTTATTCACCCCTCCACTTT.

This rearrangement joins TRBV7-6 to TRBJ2-1, with a weak D call TRBD2 (6 bases). V shed 5 bases and J shed 6 bases, with 14 bases lying between them. Germline V gives CDR1 SGHVS, CDR2 FNYEAQ. The CDR3 consists of 14 residues. CDR3 coding DNA: TGTGCCAGCAGCGACGCGGGGAAAACCAATGAGCAGTTCTTC. Translated, it gives CASSDAGKTNEQFF.

The chain carries TRBV19 and TRBJ2-3; D is perhaps TRBD2 (5 bases). This CDR3 spans 14 amino acids. Germline V gene lookup returns CDR1 LNHDA and CDR2 SQIVND (reference sequence). With 5 bases removed from V and 2 bases from J, the gap between germline ends came to 11 bases. The chain's CDR3 is CASSPRVATDTQYF. As DNA, the CDR3 is TGTGCCAGTAGTCCGCGGGTGGCCACAGATACGCAGTATTTT.

The J gene is TRBJ1-1, the V gene TRBV27; 7 positions agree with TRBD1. V lost 8 bases and J lost 3; bases outside the gene matches: 6. The germline CDR1 and CDR2 sequences are MNHEY and SMNVEV (reference sequence). CDR3 length equals 13 residues. The CDR3 bases are TGTGCCAGCTCCGGACAGGCGTACACTGAAGCTTTCTTT. This codes for CASSGQAYTEAFF.

The V call is TRBV3-1 (or the pseudogene TRBV3-2), the J call TRBJ1-6; D gene ambiguous. The V gene lost 1 base and the J gene lost 6 bases, with 10 bases spanning the gap. The CDR3 has 15 amino acids. CDR1 is LGHDT and CDR2 is YNNKEL in the germline V gene (reference sequence). CDR3 region: CASSQGKRGNSPLHF. The DNA of the CDR3 is TGTGCCAGCAGCCAAGGCAAGCGGGGTAATTCACCCCTCCACTTT.

The chain recombines TRBV7-2 with TRBJ1-1; a weak D match, TRBD1 (6 bases). V was pared by 4 bases and J by 0 bases, with 15 bases between. The CDR3 length is 16 residues. The germline V gene has CDR1 SGHTA and CDR2 FQGNSA. The CDR3 region is CASSSDSQIMNTEAFF. In DNA, the CDR3 is TGTGCCAGCAGCTCGGACAGCCAGATAATGAACACTGAAGCTTTCTTT.